Presented here are 23 T cell receptor beta chains from one specimen sequenced in a study of T cells in Graves' hyperthyroidism and ophthalmopathy. TCR beta CDR3 regions were amplified from RNA. First-round RT-PCR with HTBI primers amplified the TCR CDR3 region. MiXCR was run by TCRdb on the multiplex PCR reads, yielding one entry per CDR3 protein. There are 600,000 or so distinct CDR3 sequences in the sample; 46% occur only once, and just under 8.5% lies in the top ten. Material for sequencing was peripheral blood or thyroid tissue (not recorded which). The origin of the receptors is a woman between 18 and 29 years old with Graves' hyperthyroidism.

V and J are TRBV19 and TRBJ2-7; maybe TRBD1 (7 bases). The CDR3 contains 16 residues. V lost 4 bases and J 3 bases, leaving 19 bases between the germline ends. CDR1 is LNHDA and CDR2 is SQIVND in the germline V gene (reference sequence). This CDR3 is CASSTTQRQGGYEQYF. The CDR3 DNA reads TGTGCCAGTAGTACTACCCAGAGACAGGGAGGCTACGAGCAGTACTTC.

Details on this clonotype: A much larger clone differs by one base, so this may be a read error. V usage is TRBV7-2 and J usage is TRBJ1-2; 12 positions agree with TRBD1. CDR1 SGHTA and CDR2 FQGNSA come from the germline V gene. This CDR3 is built from 15 residues. The V segment lost 4 bases and the J segment 6 bases; nucleotides outside the gene matches: 6. The CDR3 DNA follows: TGTGCCAGCAGCTCCGGGACAGGGGGCGTGAATGGCTACACCTTC. Translated: CASSSGTGGVNGYTF.

V gene TRBV25-1 combines with J gene TRBJ2-7; weak D call: TRBD2 (5 bases). The CDR3 covers 13 residues. The V end lost 3 bases, the J end lost 3 bases, and 9 bases lay between the germline ends. The germline V gene has CDR1 MGHDK and CDR2 SYGVNS. The CDR3 region is CASSENAGYEQYF. The CDR3 DNA is TGTGCCAGCAGTGAGAACGCGGGCTACGAGCAGTACTTC.

The chain couples TRBV7-3 to TRBJ1-6; 7 bases line up with TRBD1. The CDR3 has 15 residues. Germline V gene lookup returns CDR1 SGHTA and CDR2 FQGTGA. V trimming: 5 bases; J trimming: 9 bases; junction bases outside the gene matches: 10. In DNA, the CDR3 is TGTGCCAGCAGCCAAGAAAACAGGGGTGGTTCACCCCTCCACTTT. As protein: CASSQENRGGSPLHF.

At least ten counts were recorded for this clonotype. This chain connects TRBV29-1 to TRBJ1-4; D not resolved. Germline-derived CDR1 and CDR2 are SQVTM and ANQGSEA. This CDR3 contains 13 residues. Trimming removed 5 bases at V and 0 bases at J, with 7 bases between. The CDR3 is CSVLKATNEKLFF. The DNA of the CDR3 is TGCAGCGTTCTCAAAGCAACTAATGAAAAACTGTTTTTT.

Remarks on this clonotype: With a much larger clone just one base away, this may be a read error. The V and J genes are TRBV20-1 and TRBJ1-3, with D possibly TRBD1 on 5 matching bases. The CDR3 contains 13 residues. Germline V gene data show CDR1 as DFQATT and CDR2 as SNEGSKA (reference sequence). The CDR3 protein is CSARQGAGNTMYF. In DNA form, the CDR3 reads TGCAGTGCTAGACAGGGAGCTGGAAACACCATGTATTTT.

The chain has TRBV7-2 and TRBJ2-2; a weak D match, TRBD1 (5 bases). The V gene lost 6 bases and the J gene lost 2 bases, with 10 bases spanning the gap. There are 14 residues in the CDR3. CDR1 is SGHTA and CDR2 is FQGNSA in the germline V gene. The CDR3 sequence is CASRWTRNTGELFF. CDR3 DNA: TGTGCCAGCAGATGGACAAGAAACACCGGGGAGCTGTTTTTT.

The sample holds a few counts of this clonotype. The chain combines TRBV2 with TRBJ1-1, with a weak D call TRBD1 (5 bases). The CDR3 runs 16 residues. Trimming left V 0 bases short and J 0 bases short, with 11 bases between. Per germline, CDR1 SNHLY and CDR2 FYNNEI. The CDR3 region is CASSEAPGYLNTEAFF. DNA of the CDR3: TGTGCCAGCAGTGAAGCGCCAGGGTACTTGAACACTGAAGCTTTCTTT.

The V gene is TRBV6-2 or TRBV6-3, the J gene TRBJ2-7; no clear D. The CDR3 spans 13 residues. With 11 bases removed from V and 0 bases from J, the gap between germline ends came to 14 bases. Per the germline V gene, CDR1 is MNHEY and CDR2 is SVGEGT. The CDR3 loop is CAGTPGLSYEQYF. Written as DNA, the CDR3 is TGTGCCGGCACCCCGGGTCTCTCCTACGAGCAGTACTTC.

This clonotype was counted many times. V usage is TRBV6-1 and J usage is TRBJ1-3; D not resolved. Between the trimmed V and J ends, which lost 0 bases and 0 bases, there was a span of 9 bases. The CDR3 is made up of 16 amino acids. Looked up from germline, CDR1 is MNHNS and CDR2 is SASEGT. As DNA, the CDR3 is TGTGCCAGCAGTGAAGCGCCGGAGAGCTCTGGAAACACCATATATTTT. As protein: CASSEAPESSGNTIYF.

The chain links TRBV20-1 to TRBJ1-5; 10 bases are a match to TRBD1. Germline trimming cut 4 bases from V and 5 bases from J; bases unmatched to any gene: 11. The CDR3 has 16 residues. The V gene's germline CDR1 is DFQATT and CDR2 SNEGSKA (reference sequence). Here the CDR3 reads CSATQPLGTGDQPQHF. CDR3 DNA: TGCAGTGCTACCCAACCTCTCGGGACAGGGGATCAGCCCCAGCATTTT.

Notes on this clonotype: An end of the junction differs from the germline gene, which may be a read error. The chain combines TRBV7-1 with TRBJ1-5, with TRBD1 matching over 8 bases. TRBV7-1 is an ORF for which the function is uncertain. The CDR3 length is 17 residues. CDR3 sequence (DNA): TGTGCCAGCAGCGTTGTCCCAGGGGGCGCCGGCAATCGGCCCCAGCATTTT. Protein sequence: CASSVVPGGAGNRPQHF.

This clonotype was counted a single time. The rearrangement links TRBV15 to TRBJ1-4; 7 positions agree with TRBD1. This CDR3 region has 14 residues. The V gene's germline CDR1 is LNHNV and CDR2 YYDKDF (reference sequence). V was clipped by 8 bases and J by 4 bases; unmatched bases: 7. The CDR3 nucleotides are TGTGCCACCGGGCGGGACAGTATTAATGAAAAACTGTTTTTT. This gives the protein CATGRDSINEKLFF.

J is TRBJ1-3 and V is TRBV2; D is possibly TRBD1 (6 bases). Trimming shortened V by 6 bases and J by 5 bases, and 17 bases separated the two germline ends. CDR1 and CDR2 (germline): SNHLY, FYNNEI. The CDR3 consists of 15 residues. The CDR3 reads CASRSRGALRNTIYF. In nucleotides, the CDR3 is TGTGCCAGCAGGAGCCGGGGGGCTTTAAGAAACACCATATATTTT.

The rearrangement joins TRBV10-3 to TRBJ1-1, with a tentative D call TRBD1 (6 bases). The CDR3 totals 14 residues. The germline gives CDR1 ENHRY, CDR2 SYGVKD. The V gene lost 5 bases and the J gene lost 0 bases, with 10 bases spanning the gap. CDR3 DNA sequence: TGTGCCATCAGTCCACAGGGAATGAACACTGAAGCTTTCTTT. Amino acids: CAISPQGMNTEAFF.

Note on this clonotype: One junction end disagrees with the germline gene, perhaps due to a read error. V gene TRBV7-2 combines with J gene TRBJ1-5; the D gene is possibly TRBD1 (5 bases). Looked up from germline, CDR1 is SGHTA and CDR2 is FQGNSA. This CDR3 region has 16 residues. The CDR3 bases are TGCGCCAGCAGCCAAGATCTAAAACAGGGCAATCAGCCCCAGCATTTT. Translation: CASSQDLKQGNQPQHF.

The chain links TRBV29-1 to TRBJ2-7; 9 bases map to TRBD2. CDR1 and CDR2 (germline): SQVTM, ANQGSEA. J gave up 0 bases and V 1 base, and 4 bases lay outside the gene matches. This CDR3 is built from 15 residues. CDR3 nucleotide sequence: TGCAGCGTTGAAGTCCTAGCGGGAAACTCCTACGAGCAGTACTTC. It specifies CSVEVLAGNSYEQYF.

The gene calls are TRBV7-2 and TRBJ1-2; D is unclear. Trimming shortened V by 5 bases and J by 4 bases, and 5 bases separated the two germline ends. CDR3 length: 11 residues. Germline CDR1 reads SGHTA; CDR2 reads FQGNSA. The CDR3: CASSTLYGYTF. The CDR3 DNA is TGTGCCAGCAGCACTCTCTATGGCTACACCTTC.

The gene calls are TRBV7-9 and TRBJ2-7; no definite D call. This CDR3 has 15 amino acids. V was pared by 8 bases and J by 5 bases, with 22 bases between. The V gene's germline CDR1 is SEHNR and CDR2 FQNEAQ (reference sequence). Written as DNA, the CDR3 is TGTGCCAGCGGACCCCAGGCCGCCCGTTTCGACGAGCAGTACTTC. This sequence encodes CASGPQAARFDEQYF.

For this clonotype: Possible read error: a much larger clone is one base away. DNA of the CDR3: TGTGCCAGCGGTTCCGGGACTAGCTACGAGCAGTACTTC. Protein: CASGSGTSYEQYF. The chain has TRBV7-2 and TRBJ2-7; TRBD2 matches 8 bases. This CDR3 region has 13 residues. The germline gives CDR1 SGHTA, CDR2 FQGNSA. Trimming at V came to 8 bases and at J to 3 bases, leaving 6 bases not matched to a gene.

This clonotype was counted only a few times. The rearrangement joins TRBV7-2 to TRBJ1-2, with 11 bases matching TRBD1. Trimming took 6 bases from V and 6 from J; bases not matched to a gene: 9. Germline CDR1 is SGHTA and CDR2 is FQGNSA. The CDR3 contains 15 residues. Here the CDR3 DNA reads TGTGCCAGCAGTCAAAGCGGACAGGGGGCTGATGGCTACACCTTC. This gives the protein CASSQSGQGADGYTF.

This clonotype was seen a few times. Here the CDR3 reads CSASRRDRADEQYF. The DNA of the CDR3 is TGCAGTGCTTCCCGTCGGGACAGGGCCGACGAGCAGTACTTC. The gene calls are TRBV20-1 and TRBJ2-7, with 9 positions matching TRBD1. Germline-derived CDR1 and CDR2 are DFQATT and SNEGSKA (reference sequence). The CDR3 loop spans 14 amino acids. V lost 5 bases, J lost 5 bases, and 10 bases stayed unmatched.

This chain joins TRBV2 and TRBJ2-7, with TRBD2 identical over 11 bases. The junction had 8 bases not matched to a gene; V was cut back by 3 bases and J by 4 bases. This CDR3 has 16 amino acids. In germline, CDR1 is SNHLY, CDR2 FYNNEI. CDR3 in DNA: TGTGCCAGCAGTGATAAGGCTAGCGGGAGGAGATACGAGCAGTACTTC. Translating gives CASSDKASGRRYEQYF. The whole variable domain, remainder taken from reference TRBV2 and TRBJ2-7, is EPEVTQTPSHQVTQMGQEVILRCVPISNHLYFYWYRQILGQKVEFLVSFYNNEISEKSEIFDDQFSVERPDGSNFTLKIRSTKLEDSAMYFCASSDKASGRRYEQYFGPGTRLTVT.